Here is one T cell receptor (beta chain) with its context. The antigen it recognizes is unknown. No base-level quality is on record; no much larger clone is a single base apart. This entry belongs to a study of blood T cell repertoires in COVID-19 (dated by TCRdb to about 2020). At the level of the whole study: Samples from collaborators originated in the United States, Italy and Spain and spanned both the acute and convalescent phases of COVID-19. The material from the prospective study consisted of cDNA or gDNA derived from T cells, B-cell-depleted T cells, or PBMCs. Deeply sampled blood TCRbeta repertoires from subjects exposed to, actively infected with, or recovered from COVID-19 were included in the dataset. A freely available public database, intended as a resource for researchers studying the immune response to SARS-CoV-2, is where the repertoires were released. Samples came from the ongoing ImmuneRACE study (first 160 participants) plus 1,254 subjects from 6 global collaborators. Sample metadata almost always included a de-identified subject ID, COVID-19 status, age in years and sex. HLA class I and class II types, where available, came from metadata supplied by the sample provider rather than from assay-based typing.

Broader findings and caveats from the paper: The quantity of clinical and demographic metadata differed by source and by participant and was supplied without curation.

The immunoSEQ Assay, a bias-controlled multiplex PCR, was used to amplify TCRbeta CDR3 regions from genomic DNA. As for the authors' bioinformatics: The number of nucleated cells in each sample was estimated by amplification of reference gene primers within the assay. Sequence reads were collapsed and filtered to measure the absolute abundance of every unique TCRbeta CDR3 rearrangement. For each sample, productive Simpson clonality was calculated by taking the square root of Simpson's diversity index across productive rearrangements. TCRdb's version of the immuneACCESS table is confined to in-frame rearrangements and falls short of the full clone set. An unresolved V gene accounts for under half of the shortfall where checked; the remainder is of unknown origin. That table is the source of V, J and clone size, and D and trimming were worked out from the DNA. Present in this sample are more than 40,000 clones, 70% to 90% of which were seen just once. The ten largest clones take up around 2.7% of the sample.

Collaborating institutions collected whole blood in K2EDTA tubes following their own protocols. For TCRbeta analysis, collaborator samples were shipped as frozen whole blood, as isolated PBMCs, or as DNA extracted from either sample type. The V end loses 5 bases and the J end loses 2 bases, and a stretch of 10 bases separates them. Spanning cysteine to phenylalanine, the CDR3 consists of 14 amino acids. Solely the CDR3 DNA is kept, with 42 bases framed from the first base. According to the germline V gene, CDR1 reads SGHTA and CDR2 reads FQGNSA. The sequence derives from a man aged 50-60 years with active COVID-19. Sequencing used peripheral blood. The chain is encoded by TRBV7-2 joined to TRBJ2-1, with TRBD2 perhaps the D gene, on 6 matching bases. Here the CDR3 is given as CASSLRGTYNEQFF. The DNA sequence is given as TGTGCCAGCAGCCTCCGGGGGACCTACAATGAGCAGTTCTTC.